A selection of T cell receptor beta chains follows, all from one sample in a study of blood T cell repertoires in COVID-19. Sequencing used immunoSEQ multiplex PCR; TCRdb keeps in-frame clones, though not all of them. The sample lists hundreds of thousands of clones, roughly nine tenths occurring once. Sequencing input: peripheral blood. The receptors shown here come from a man aged 18-30 years with active or convalescent COVID-19. The CDR3 runs from the conserved cysteine through the conserved F or W.

cdr3_aa	v_call	j_call
CASRTGNTEAFF	TRBV19	TRBJ1-1
CASRIQLLGPEQYF	TRBV6-5	TRBJ2-7
CASSQDSRGAYEAFF	TRBV4-2	TRBJ1-1
CATSRNPGTVNEKLFF	TRBV15	TRBJ1-4
CASSVGHSGSGNEQFF	TRBV9	TRBJ2-1
CASSRTGSSYEQYF	TRBV19	TRBJ2-7
CASSLPITSDTDTQYF	TRBV14	TRBJ2-3
CASSMRGRFAGELFF	TRBV19	TRBJ2-2
CASTIRPPLAYNEQFF	TRBV27	TRBJ2-1
CGGSSSYNEQFF	TRBV29-1	TRBJ2-1
CASSSGTIEAFF	TRBV13	TRBJ1-1
CASSFLAGDYNEQFF	TRBV11-1	TRBJ2-1
CSVGPGTSGYNEQFF	TRBV29-1	TRBJ2-1
CASSTLPGEQYF	TRBV6-5	TRBJ2-7
CASSLIQGGFYEQYF	TRBV11-2	TRBJ2-7
CASSLGTSGSSTDTQYF	TRBV11-2	TRBJ2-3
CASSYSGTDNTEAFF	TRBV6-6	TRBJ1-1
CASSSDRGLGEAFF	TRBV13	TRBJ1-1
CAINDRGRLETQYF	TRBV10-3	TRBJ2-5
CASKGGTSGYNEQFF	TRBV19	TRBJ2-1
CASSHYQTGNEQFF	TRBV7-2	TRBJ2-1
CASSGDPSYNSPLHF	TRBV27	TRBJ1-6
CASSGGIQGEPTSTDTQYF	TRBV5-1	TRBJ2-3
CASSLGFGEWNEQYF	TRBV5-1	TRBJ2-7
CASSLGTSGGPDTQYF	TRBV5-1	TRBJ2-3
CASSPSTGISRGADTQYF	TRBV7-9	TRBJ2-3
CASSVEGQLDGEKLFF	TRBV9	TRBJ1-4
CASSFRTGNTIYF	TRBV28	TRBJ1-3
CASSLQAYEQYF	TRBV28	TRBJ2-7
CASSLVDGGTTEAFF	TRBV6-6	TRBJ1-1
CASSQNREGDTQYF	TRBV14	TRBJ2-3
CASSGQGLTEAFF	TRBV11-3	TRBJ1-1